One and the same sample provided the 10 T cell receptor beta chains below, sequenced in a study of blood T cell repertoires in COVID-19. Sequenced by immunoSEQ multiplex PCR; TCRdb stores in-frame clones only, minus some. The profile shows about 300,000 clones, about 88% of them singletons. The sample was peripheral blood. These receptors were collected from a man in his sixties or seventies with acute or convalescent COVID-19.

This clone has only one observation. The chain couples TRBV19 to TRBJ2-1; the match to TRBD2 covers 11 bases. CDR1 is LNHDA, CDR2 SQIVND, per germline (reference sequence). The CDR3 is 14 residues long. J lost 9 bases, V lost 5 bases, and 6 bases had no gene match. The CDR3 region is CASSGVGLAGEQFF. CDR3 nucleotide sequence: TGTGCCAGTAGTGGGGTTGGACTAGCGGGTGAGCAGTTCTTC.

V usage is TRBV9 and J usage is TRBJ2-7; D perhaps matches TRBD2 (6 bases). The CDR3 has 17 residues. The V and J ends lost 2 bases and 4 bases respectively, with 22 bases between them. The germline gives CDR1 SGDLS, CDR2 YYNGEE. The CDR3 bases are TGTGCCAGCAGCGTTAGTGAGCCGGGACTCCTTTCGTACGAGCAGTACTTC. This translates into CASSVSEPGLLSYEQYF.

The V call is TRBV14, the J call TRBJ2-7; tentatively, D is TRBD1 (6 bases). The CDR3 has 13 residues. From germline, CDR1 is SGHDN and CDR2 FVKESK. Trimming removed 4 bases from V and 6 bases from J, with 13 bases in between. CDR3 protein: CASSRQARGEQYF. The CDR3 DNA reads TGTGCCAGCAGCCGTCAGGCCAGGGGCGAGCAGTACTTC.

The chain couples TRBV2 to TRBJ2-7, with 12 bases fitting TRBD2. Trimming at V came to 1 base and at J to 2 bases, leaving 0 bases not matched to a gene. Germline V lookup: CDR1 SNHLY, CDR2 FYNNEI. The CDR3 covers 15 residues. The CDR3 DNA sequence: TGTGCCAGCAGTGAAGGGACTAGCGGGGCCTACGAGCAGTACTTC. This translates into CASSEGTSGAYEQYF.

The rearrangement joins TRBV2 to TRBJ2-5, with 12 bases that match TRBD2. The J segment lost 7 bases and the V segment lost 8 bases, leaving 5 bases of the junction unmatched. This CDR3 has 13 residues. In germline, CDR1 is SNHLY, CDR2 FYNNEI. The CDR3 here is CASESSGGVTQYF. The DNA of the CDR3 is TGTGCCAGCGAGTCTAGCGGGGGGGTGACCCAGTACTTC.

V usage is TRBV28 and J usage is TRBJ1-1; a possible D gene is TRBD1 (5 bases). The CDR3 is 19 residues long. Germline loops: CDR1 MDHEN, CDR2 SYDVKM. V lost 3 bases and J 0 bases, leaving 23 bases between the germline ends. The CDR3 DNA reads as TGTGCCAGCAGTTTTCCCCAAACCCGGGCTCGGGGGATGAACACTGAAGCTTTCTTT. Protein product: CASSFPQTRARGMNTEAFF.

The CDR3 nucleotides read TGTGCCAGCAGTATCACGGGACAGCAGGGCTATGGCTACACCTTC. It yields the protein CASSITGQQGYGYTF. This chain connects TRBV27 to TRBJ1-2, with 7 bases fitting TRBD1. The CDR3 is made up of 15 amino acids. J lost 4 bases, V lost 5 bases, and 10 bases had no gene match. Germline V gene lookup returns CDR1 MNHEY and CDR2 SMNVEV (reference sequence).

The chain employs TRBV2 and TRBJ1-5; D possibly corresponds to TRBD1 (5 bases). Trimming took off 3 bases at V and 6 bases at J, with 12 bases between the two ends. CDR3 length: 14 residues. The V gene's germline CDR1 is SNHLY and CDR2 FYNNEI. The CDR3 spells CASSEGGGVQPQHF. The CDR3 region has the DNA TGTGCCAGCAGTGAGGGAGGAGGGGTTCAGCCCCAGCATTTT.

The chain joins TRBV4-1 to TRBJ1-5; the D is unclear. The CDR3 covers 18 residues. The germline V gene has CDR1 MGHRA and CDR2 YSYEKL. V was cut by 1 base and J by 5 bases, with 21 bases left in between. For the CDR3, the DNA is TGCGCCAGCAGCCAAGGGACGGGGAGCCGACCGTTCGATCAGCCCCAGCATTTT. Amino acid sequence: CASSQGTGSRPFDQPQHF.

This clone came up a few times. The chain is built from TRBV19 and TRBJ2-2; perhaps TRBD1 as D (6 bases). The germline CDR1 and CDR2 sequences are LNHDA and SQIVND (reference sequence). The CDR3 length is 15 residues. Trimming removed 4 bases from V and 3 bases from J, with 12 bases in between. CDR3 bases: TGTGCCAGTAGTACCGACAGGAAAGACACCGGGGAGCTGTTTTTT. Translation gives CASSTDRKDTGELFF.